The source of this T cell receptor beta chain is a study of blood T cells in healthy people across ages. Per germline, CDR1 SGDLS and CDR2 YYNGEE. The CDR3 extends over 11 amino acids. This clonotype was detected only a few times. The germline gene is not matched at one end of the junction; a read error may be the cause. A sample-barcoded 5' primer and a J-beta primer mix were used in a second PCR of roughly 7 to 11 cycles. MiXCR, applied by TCRdb to the 5' RACE reads, yields one record per CDR3 protein. The repertoire has over 450,000 distinct CDR3 sequences, around 24% of them found once; the top ten carry 8.5% to 9.5%. This sample also appeared in a second study, on T cells of mothers and their children. Turning to that study: Overlap in related mother-child pairs always slightly exceeded unrelated pairs, never significantly.

This sequence originates from a boy aged 5-17 years in good health. The V and J genes are TRBV9 and TRBJ2-5; possible D gene TRBD2, 6 bases. The assigned J gene may be wrong: the sequence end matches TRBJ2-1 better. Sequenced sample: blood. The CDR3 DNA reads as TGTACCAGCAGCGTCGGGGGTGAGCAGTTCTTC. It encodes CTSSVGGEQFF.